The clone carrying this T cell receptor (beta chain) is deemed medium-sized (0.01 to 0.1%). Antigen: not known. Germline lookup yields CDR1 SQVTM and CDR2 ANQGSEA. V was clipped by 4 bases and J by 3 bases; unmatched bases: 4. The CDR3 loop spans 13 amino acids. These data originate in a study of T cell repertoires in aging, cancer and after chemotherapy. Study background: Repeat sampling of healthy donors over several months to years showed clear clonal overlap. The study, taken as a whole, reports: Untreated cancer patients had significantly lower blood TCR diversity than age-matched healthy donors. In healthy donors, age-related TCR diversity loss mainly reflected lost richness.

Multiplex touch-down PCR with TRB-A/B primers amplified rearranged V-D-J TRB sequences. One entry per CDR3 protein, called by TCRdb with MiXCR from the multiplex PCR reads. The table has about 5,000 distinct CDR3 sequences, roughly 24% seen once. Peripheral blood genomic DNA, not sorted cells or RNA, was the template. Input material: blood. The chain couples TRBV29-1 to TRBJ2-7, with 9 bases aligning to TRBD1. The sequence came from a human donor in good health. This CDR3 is CSVGTGEIYEQYF. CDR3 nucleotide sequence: TGCAGCGTTGGGACAGGGGAAATCTACGAGCAGTACTTC.